Listed here are 15 T cell receptor beta chains from one sample, sequenced in a study of technical replicates of blood from a few donors. Assay: immunoSEQ multiplex PCR; the TCRdb copy retains only in-frame clones and omits some. Among about 80,000 clones, 95% to 98% were seen once, and the ten largest hold approximately 0.21%. Sequencing was performed on T cells isolated from PBMCs. The receptors here all came from a human donor in good health.

The V gene is TRBV5-1, the J gene TRBJ1-1, with unresolved D. The V and J ends lost 4 bases and 0 bases respectively, with 7 bases between them. The germline gives CDR1 SGHRS, CDR2 YFSETQ. CDR3 length: 13 residues. The CDR3, as DNA: TGCGCCAGCAGCGCTACCCTGAACACTGAAGCTTTCTTT. It is translated as CASSATLNTEAFF. Full variable domain (remainder filled in from reference TRBV5-1 and TRBJ1-1): KAGVTQTPRYLIKTRGQQVTLSCSPISGHRSVSWYQQTPGQGLQFLFEYFSETQRNKGNFPGRFSGRQFSNSRSEMNVSTLELGDSALYLCASSATLNTEAFFGQGTRLTVV.

This chain joins TRBV5-1 and TRBJ2-7, with 7 positions matching TRBD2. The germline CDR1 and CDR2 sequences are SGHRS and YFSETQ. The CDR3 contains 14 residues. J lost 3 bases, V lost 0 bases, and 3 bases had no gene match. The CDR3 loop is CASSLVGGSYEQYF. DNA of the CDR3: TGCGCCAGCAGCTTGGTGGGCGGGAGCTACGAGCAGTACTTC.

The CDR3 protein is CAWSVWGVDQPQHF. The DNA of the CDR3 is TGTGCCTGGAGTGTATGGGGGGTGGATCAGCCCCAGCATTTT. The chain carries TRBV30 and TRBJ1-5, with a weak D call TRBD1 (5 bases). Trimming shortened V by 0 bases and J by 5 bases, and 11 bases separated the two germline ends. In germline, CDR1 is GTSNPN, CDR2 SVGIG (reference sequence). The CDR3 runs to 14 residues.

The rearrangement uses TRBV7-9 and TRBJ2-7; D is uncertain. CDR1 and CDR2 from the germline V gene are SEHNR and FQNEAQ (reference sequence). The CDR3 covers 13 residues. The V end lost 1 base, the J end lost 3 bases, and 7 bases lay between the germline ends. The CDR3 loop is CASSLEADYEQYF. Here the CDR3 DNA reads TGTGCCAGCAGCTTAGAGGCGGACTACGAGCAGTACTTC.

The chain combines TRBV10-3 with TRBJ1-1; D perhaps matches TRBD1 (5 bases). V was pared by 6 bases and J by 0 bases, with 8 bases between. CDR3 size: 13 residues. Germline lookup yields CDR1 ENHRY and CDR2 SYGVKD. CDR3 sequence: CAIRLDMNTEAFF. CDR3 DNA: TGTGCCATCAGACTGGACATGAACACTGAAGCTTTCTTT.

The chain couples TRBV5-4 to TRBJ2-1, with a possible D match to TRBD1 (6 bases). V lost 1 base and J 0 bases, leaving 11 bases between the germline ends. Germline V CDR1 and CDR2: SGHNT, YYREEE (reference sequence). There are 16 residues in the CDR3. This CDR3 reads CASSLSRGSSYNEQFF. The CDR3 DNA reads as TGTGCCAGCAGCTTGAGCAGGGGAAGCTCCTACAATGAGCAGTTCTTC. The full variable domain, with the rest looked up from reference TRBV5-4 and TRBJ2-1, is ETGVTQSPTHLIKTRGQQVTLRCSSQSGHNTVSWYQQALGQGPQFIFQYYREEENGRGNFPPRFSGLQFPNYSSELNVNALELDDSALYLCASSLSRGSSYNEQFFGPGTRLTVL.

The chain uses TRBV5-1 and TRBJ2-2; D is unresolved. This CDR3 is built from 14 residues. The V end lost 4 bases, the J end lost 3 bases, and 10 bases lay between the germline ends. Germline loops: CDR1 SGHRS, CDR2 YFSETQ. The CDR3 region is CASSTPTDTGELFF. The CDR3 coding sequence is TGCGCCAGCAGCACTCCCACAGACACCGGGGAGCTGTTTTTT. The full variable domain, completed using reference TRBV5-1 and TRBJ2-2, is KAGVTQTPRYLIKTRGQQVTLSCSPISGHRSVSWYQQTPGQGLQFLFEYFSETQRNKGNFPGRFSGRQFSNSRSEMNVSTLELGDSALYLCASSTPTDTGELFFGEGSRLTVL.

Here the CDR3 reads CASSITVSYEQYF. The DNA for the CDR3 is TGTGCCAGTAGTATAACAGTCTCCTACGAGCAGTACTTC. J is TRBJ2-7 and V is TRBV19; D unclear. Germline values: CDR1 LNHDA, CDR2 SQIVND (reference sequence). Trimming cost V 2 bases and J 0 bases, with 5 bases left between them. The CDR3 consists of 13 residues.

The V gene is TRBV28, the J gene TRBJ2-3; D uncertain. This CDR3 has 14 residues. Germline V gene data show CDR1 as MDHEN and CDR2 as SYDVKM. V lost 4 bases to trimming and J lost 2 bases, with 10 bases between them. The CDR3 here is CASSSPQYTDTQYF. In nucleotides, the CDR3 is TGTGCCAGCAGTTCCCCACAATACACAGATACGCAGTATTTT.

The V and J genes are TRBV20-1 and TRBJ1-2; perhaps TRBD1 as D (6 bases). Germline V CDR1 and CDR2: DFQATT, SNEGSKA (reference sequence). Trimming pared 3 bases from V and 5 bases from J, leaving 7 bases between. The CDR3 is 11 residues long. CDR3 bases: TGCAGTGCTAGGCAGGGGTATGGCTACACCTTC. Translated: CSARQGYGYTF.

The gene calls are TRBV15 and TRBJ2-3, with TRBD2 matching over 8 bases. V shed 0 bases and J 6 bases; nucleotides not matched to a gene: 11. Germline CDR1 LNHNV, CDR2 YYDKDF (reference sequence). The CDR3 has 17 residues. CDR3 in DNA: TGTGCCACCAGCAGAGATTTCGGGAGGGCCACCAACGATACGCAGTATTTT. This encodes CATSRDFGRATNDTQYF.

The CDR3 sequence: CASSQPHGLADSTDTQYF. In nucleotides, the CDR3 is TGTGCCAGCAGCCAACCCCACGGACTAGCGGATAGCACAGATACGCAGTATTTT. The J gene is TRBJ2-3, the V gene TRBV11-1; 10 positions agree with TRBD2. V was clipped by 5 bases and J by 0 bases; unmatched bases: 11. Germline assignment: CDR1 SGHAT and CDR2 FQDESV (reference sequence). The CDR3 totals 18 residues. The full variable domain, with the rest looked up from reference TRBV11-1 and TRBJ2-3, is EAEVAQSPRYKITEKSQAVAFWCDPISGHATLYWYRQILGQGPELLVQFQDESVVDDSQLPKDRFSAERLKGVDSTLKIQPAELGDSAMYLCASSQPHGLADSTDTQYFGPGTRLTVL.

The V gene is TRBV10-3, the J gene TRBJ1-1, with D possibly being TRBD1 (5 bases). Per the germline V gene, CDR1 is ENHRY and CDR2 is SYGVKD. This CDR3 comprises 16 residues. V dropped 2 bases and J dropped 5 bases, with 18 bases sitting between them. CDR3 sequence reads: CAISETRGAGGTEAFF. The CDR3 bases are TGTGCCATCAGTGAGACCCGAGGGGCCGGGGGGACTGAAGCTTTCTTT.

V and J are TRBV21-1 and TRBJ2-3; TRBD2 is the table's D call, not checked against the DNA. TRBV21-1 is an annotated pseudogene. This CDR3 region has 15 residues. This CDR3 is CASSRYGTGIDTQYF. The CDR3 coding sequence is TGTGCCAGCAGCAGGTACGGAACGGGAATAGATACGCAGTATTTT.

This chain connects TRBV28 to TRBJ1-1; TRBD1 is a possible D gene (6 bases). The CDR3 loop spans 14 amino acids. The ends were cut back, 6 bases at V and 7 bases at J, with 18 bases in the middle. CDR1 MDHEN and CDR2 SYDVKM come from the germline V gene. DNA of the CDR3: TGTGCCAGCAGCAGCTCCTTACAGGGTTATGAAGCTTTCTTT. Protein: CASSSSLQGYEAFF.